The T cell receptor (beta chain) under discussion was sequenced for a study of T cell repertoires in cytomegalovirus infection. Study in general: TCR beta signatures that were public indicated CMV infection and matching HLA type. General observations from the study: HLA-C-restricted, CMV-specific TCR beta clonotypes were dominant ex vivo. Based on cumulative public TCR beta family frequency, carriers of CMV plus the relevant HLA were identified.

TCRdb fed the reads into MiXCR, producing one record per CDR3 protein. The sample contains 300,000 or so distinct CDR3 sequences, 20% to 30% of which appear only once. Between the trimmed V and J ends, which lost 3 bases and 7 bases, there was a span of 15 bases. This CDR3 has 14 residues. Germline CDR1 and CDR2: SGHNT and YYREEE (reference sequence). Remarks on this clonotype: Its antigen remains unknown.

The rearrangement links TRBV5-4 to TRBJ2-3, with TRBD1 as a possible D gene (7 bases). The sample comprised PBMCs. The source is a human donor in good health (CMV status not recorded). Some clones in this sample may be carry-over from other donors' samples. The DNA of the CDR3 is TGTGCCAGCAGCTCCTACAGGGGAGGAAATACGCAGTATTTT. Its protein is CASSSYRGGNTQYF.